This TCR beta chain stems from a study of T cell responses to AZD1222 COVID-19 vaccine (dated by TCRdb to the early 2020s). Background on the whole study: AZD1222 recipients given second doses at about 4 weeks or at about 12 weeks were pooled, since spike-specific TCR depth and breadth were not found to differ between the two schedules. A total of just over 230 trial participants underwent TCR sequencing, of whom nearly 210 received two doses of AZD1222 and 26 received two doses of the MenACWY control vaccine. Enrollment into the trials was organized by age into subgroups of 18-55, 56-69 and 70-plus years, and those subgroups contained approximately 150, 30 and 60 TCR-sequenced participants, respectively. What the research found in general, with its limitations: CD4 TCRs associated with the vaccine covered the entire spike protein, and the dominant responses were in regions 160-218 and 743-854. Participants were mostly white British, with more females than males. The authors suggested clonal diversity may have been underestimated. Conclusions about previously exposed vaccinees were limited because only a handful of AZD1222 recipients were SARS-CoV-2 seropositive at baseline. Because no day 14 peak-response samples were available, the repertoires could be characterized only after the peak T cell response. Spike-specific TCR breadth and depth rose significantly after two AZD1222 doses compared with day 0 and with MenACWY recipients. The 56-69-year group was small, and its depth increase did not reach significance, likely because of low power. Reportedly, almost half of the unique spike-specific TCRs recognized epitopes lying outside the regions that are mutated in the B.1.351 and B.1.1.7 variants.

V loses 5 bases, J loses 1 base, and the germline ends lie 13 bases apart. The germline V gene (reference sequence) gives CDR1 as PRHDT and CDR2 as FYEKMQ. The CDR3, from cysteine to phenylalanine, totals 15 residues. The sequence is cut down to CDR3 DNA, 45 bases in frame from base 1. The time point label for this specimen denotes: baseline before first vaccination. Samples from vaccinated people were obtained from the UK trials COV001 and COV002, which included a single-blind randomized controlled phase 2/3 trial of AZD1222 (ChAdOx1 nCoV-19) in healthy adults. For TCRbeta chain sequencing, PBMC samples were collected from trial participants at day 0 and at day 28 after the second dose. The CDR3 regions of human TCRbeta chains were subjected to immunosequencing. The study's processing was this. Repertoire TCRs were matched against a reference library of SARS-CoV-2-specific TCRs generated with the MIRA antigen-specificity platform. Breadth meant the fraction of unique TCRs that were SARS-CoV-2-associated, whereas depth meant the fraction of total T cells that were SARS-CoV-2-associated. Using the MIRA data, every spike-specific TCR was mapped to the spike region that the TCR reacted to and assigned to either a CD4 or a CD8 class. Log10-transformed breadth and depth values were compared by one-way ANOVA with Sidak's multiple comparisons tests. The clones in this table, taken by TCRdb from immuneACCESS, are in-frame only. Not every clone is retained; where verified, under half of the shortfall comes from an unresolved V gene, and the cause of the rest is unknown. The D gene and trimming were derived from the DNA, and the V and J assignments and clone size from that table. The sample table holds approximately 100,000 clones, of which roughly 89% were seen once. Of the sample, 45% to 50% falls within the top ten clones.

Regarding this clone: Its antigen has not been determined. Base qualities are not at hand, and no much larger clone is one base apart.

The sequence came from an adult in good health. The sequencing here drew on peripheral blood, taken on day 0 of AZD1222 vaccination. Rearrangement joined TRBV13 to TRBJ2-3; the D gene is not confidently resolved. The bases are TGTGCCAGCAGCCCCCTAGGGTTAGGCACAGATACGCAGTATTTT. The resulting protein is CASSPLGLGTDTQYF.